This T cell receptor (beta chain) stems from a study of cytomegalovirus exposure and HLA in healthy donors. In its sample, this clone was seen a few times. No antigen is known for it. A multiplex PCR was run with 60 Vbeta primers and 13 Jbeta primers. Some clones are missing from TCRdb's copy, which holds only in-frame ones; the method was immunoSEQ multiplex PCR. The sample includes approximately 150,000 clones, 80% of them seen just once. The CDR3 runs 15 residues. The V and J ends lost 5 bases and 4 bases, in that order; junction bases with no gene match: 7. CDR1 is SGHRS and CDR2 is YFSETQ in the germline V gene. Study conclusions and caveats: Researchers reported from a later analysis that most CMV-associated TCR beta chains appeared HLA-restricted. The productive fraction for most TCR beta V segments was about 87% or about 30% in an earlier analysis.

This receptor was taken from a man younger than 45 in good health and CMV-seronegative. This chain links TRBV5-1 with TRBJ2-1; the match to TRBD2 covers 9 bases. The sequencing input was PBMCs. This chain's CDR3 is CASRSSGDLYNEQFF. As DNA, the CDR3 is TGCGCCAGCAGATCTAGCGGGGATCTATACAATGAGCAGTTCTTC.